The T cell receptor (beta chain) described here comes from a study of T-cell reconstitution after alpha-beta-depleted transplantation in children. CDR1 and CDR2 from the germline V gene are KGHSH and LQKENI. V dropped 4 bases and J dropped 10 bases, with 17 bases sitting between them. The CDR3 is 14 amino acids. In regard to this clonotype: Its antigen is still unknown.

Study results and limitations: Several hundred graft clones that had expanded were reportedly the source of alpha-beta T cells about two months after transplant. One year after transplant, T-cell counts and diversity came mostly from newly produced T cells.

Unique molecular identifiers featured in how the TCRbeta library was prepared. TCRdb recomputed calls from the PCR reads with MiXCR, one row per CDR3 protein. The table has 300,000 to 350,000 distinct CDR3 sequences, approximately 23% seen once. The rearrangement links TRBV18 to TRBJ2-1, with a tentative D call TRBD1 (6 bases). Here the sequenced sample was PBMCs, mostly from graft donor cells, taken 180 days after TCRalphabeta/CD19-depleted stem cell transplant. This TCR was sampled from a male patient younger than 18 who had a stem cell transplant for acute lymphoblastic leukemia, so the T cells may come from the graft donor. CDR3 DNA sequence: TGTGCCAGCTCACTGGTAGCCCAGGGGAGCGAGCAGTTCTTC. Protein sequence: CASSLVAQGSEQFF.